The clone carrying this TCR beta chain has more than one count but fewer than ten. What it binds is unknown. This CDR3 is 13 amino acids long. Trimming stripped 6 bases from V and 9 bases from J, with 15 bases between. In germline, CDR1 is SNHLY, CDR2 FYNNEI. This entry comes from a study of long-term antiretroviral therapy in people with HIV. The run of the v3.0 immunoSEQ assay was at survey level. The method was immunoSEQ multiplex PCR; TCRdb's version includes in-frame clones alone and lacks a portion of them. The sample shows some 17,000 clones, approximately 73% of them seen only once. Findings and caveats of the study: Repertoire composition at all time points was dominated by clones that had expanded before ART. ART-treated samples gained diversity yet remained below transplant donor controls. Records did not include ART adherence, viral resistance or therapy changes.

Sample: unsorted PBMCs, taken 2.5 years before starting antiretroviral therapy. V usage is TRBV2 and J usage is TRBJ1-5; no clear D. This receptor was taken from a woman between 45 and 60 years old with HIV. CDR3: CASRNDGGGPQHF. The CDR3 bases are TGTGCCAGCAGGAACGACGGCGGTGGGCCCCAGCATTTT.